This T cell receptor (beta chain) is from a study of esophageal squamous cell carcinoma under preoperative chemotherapy. The time point here: before preoperative PTX-NDP chemotherapy. Germline-derived CDR1 and CDR2 are MNHNS and SASEGT. With 3 bases removed from V and 4 bases from J, the gap between germline ends came to 9 bases. The CDR3 runs to 13 residues. One entry per CDR3 protein results from TCRdb running MiXCR on the PCR reads. The table has thousands of distinct CDR3 sequences, approximately 31% seen once. This clonotype was counted many times. The sample was gathered from a patient given preoperative chemotherapy. The chain recombines TRBV6-1 with TRBJ1-1; D call uncertain. The source is a human donor with esophageal squamous cell carcinoma. The donor label of this sample is uncertain. CDR3 residues: CASSDGRGTEAFF. Written as DNA, the CDR3 is TGTGCCAGCAGTGATGGGAGAGGCACTGAAGCTTTCTTT.